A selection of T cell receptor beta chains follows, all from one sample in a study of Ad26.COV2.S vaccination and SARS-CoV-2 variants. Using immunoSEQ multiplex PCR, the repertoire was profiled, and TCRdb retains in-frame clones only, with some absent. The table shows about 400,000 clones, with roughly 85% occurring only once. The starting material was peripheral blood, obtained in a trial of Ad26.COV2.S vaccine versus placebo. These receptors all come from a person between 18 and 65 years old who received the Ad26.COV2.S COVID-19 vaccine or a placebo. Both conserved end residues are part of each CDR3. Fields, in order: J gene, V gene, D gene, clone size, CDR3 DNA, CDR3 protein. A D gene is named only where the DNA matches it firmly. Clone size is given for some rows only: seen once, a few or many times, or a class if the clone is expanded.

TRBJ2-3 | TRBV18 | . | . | TGTGCCAGCTCACCTCTGGGGAGCTTCACAGATACGCAGTATTTT | CASSPLGSFTDTQYF
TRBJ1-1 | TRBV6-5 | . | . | TGTGCCAGCAGGTATAGAGGGTCGGTGAACACTGAAGCTTTCTTT | CASRYRGSVNTEAFF
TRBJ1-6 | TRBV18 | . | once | TGTGCCAGCTCACCACGATCTGGGGGGATTGATTCACCCCTCCACTTT | CASSPRSGGIDSPLHF
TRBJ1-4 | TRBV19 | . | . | TGTGCCAGTAGTATTGGGGACGGCCCCCCATCCCTGTTTTTT | CASSIGDGPPSLFF
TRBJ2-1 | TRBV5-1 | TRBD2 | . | TGCGCCAGCAGCTCCAATAGCGGGAGTATCTATGAGCAGTTCTTC | CASSSNSGSIYEQFF
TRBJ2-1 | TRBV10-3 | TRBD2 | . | TGTGCCATCAGTGAGGCGGGAGCGTCCTGGGACAATGAGCAGTTCTTC | CAISEAGASWDNEQFF
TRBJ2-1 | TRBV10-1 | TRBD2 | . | TGCGCCAGCAGTGAAAGGCTAGCGGGATATAATGAGCAGTTCTTC | CASSERLAGYNEQFF
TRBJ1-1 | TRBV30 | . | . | TGTGCCTGGAGTGATCTTGGGGGCTACACTGAAGCTTTCTTT | CAWSDLGGYTEAFF
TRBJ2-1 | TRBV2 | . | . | TGTGCCAGCGGTCAGAACAATGAGCAGTTCTTC | CASGQNNEQFF
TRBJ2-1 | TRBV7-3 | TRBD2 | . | TGTGCCAGCAGCTTATACGAGCGGGAGGACGCCTACAATGAGCAGTTCTTC | CASSLYEREDAYNEQFF
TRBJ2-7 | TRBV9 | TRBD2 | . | TGTGCCAGCAGCGTATCGGGGGGAATCTCCGAGCAGTACTTC | CASSVSGGISEQYF
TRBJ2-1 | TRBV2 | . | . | TGTGCCAGCAGTGCTCTCGCGGCCCCCTACAATGAGCAGTTCTTC | CASSALAAPYNEQFF
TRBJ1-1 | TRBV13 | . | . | TGTGCCAGCAGCCCCCCGAAGGGGGGTTGGACTGAAGCTTTCTTT | CASSPPKGGWTEAFF
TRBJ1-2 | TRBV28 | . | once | TGTGCCAGCAGCCTACAGGGCCGAATGAACTATGGCTACACCTTC | CASSLQGRMNYGYTF
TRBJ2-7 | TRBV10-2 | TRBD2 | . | TGCGCCATCAGGAAAAGCGGGAGTCGAGCCGAGCAGTACTTC | CAIRKSGSRAEQYF
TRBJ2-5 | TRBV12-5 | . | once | TGTGCTAGTGGTTTGGTACTGGTAGAGACCCAGTACTTC | CASGLVLVETQYF
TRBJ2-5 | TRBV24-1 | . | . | TGTGCCACCAGTGATCGGATTACAGGAGTAGAGACCCAGTACTTC | CATSDRITGVETQYF
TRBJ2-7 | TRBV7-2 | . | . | TGTGCCAGCAGCCCCAACGGGGCGCGCCCCTGGGGCGAGCAGTACTTC | CASSPNGARPWGEQYF
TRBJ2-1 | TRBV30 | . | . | TGTGCCTGGAGTTACCAGTCCTACAATGAGCAGTTCTTC | CAWSYQSYNEQFF
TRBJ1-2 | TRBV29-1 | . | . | TGCAGCGTTCATCCAAGTGGAGGATTATTGAGCTACACCTTC | CSVHPSGGLLSYTF
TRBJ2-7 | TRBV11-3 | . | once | TGTGCCAGCAGCTTAGGAGGAGGGGGCTACTACGAGCAGTACTTC | CASSLGGGGYYEQYF
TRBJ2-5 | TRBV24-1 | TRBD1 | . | TGTGCCACCAGTGACCCCGGACAGGGGGGGGAGACCCAGTACTTC | CATSDPGQGGETQYF
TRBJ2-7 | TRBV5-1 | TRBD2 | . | TGCGCCAGCAGCTTGTCCAGCGGGGGAAGCTCCTACGAGCAGTACTTC | CASSLSSGGSSYEQYF
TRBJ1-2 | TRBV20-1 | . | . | TGCAGTGCTAAGGCCTATGGCTACACCTTC | CSAKAYGYTF
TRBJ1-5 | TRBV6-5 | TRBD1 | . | TGTGCCAGCAATGGGGACAGAACCCTCTTAGTGCCCCAGCATTTT | CASNGDRTLLVPQHF
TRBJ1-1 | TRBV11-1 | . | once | TGTGCCAGCAGCTTACGAACAGCCACTGAAGCTTTCTTT | CASSLRTATEAFF
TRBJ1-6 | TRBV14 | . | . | TGTGCCAGCAGCCAACTTCTTGGTAATTCACCCCTCCACTTT | CASSQLLGNSPLHF
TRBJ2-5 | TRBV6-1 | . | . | TGTGCCAGCAGTGAATCGGGGTTGAAGAGGGAGACCCAGTACTTC | CASSESGLKRETQYF
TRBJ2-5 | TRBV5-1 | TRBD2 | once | TGCGCCAGCAGCTTGACAGCAAGCGGGGGTGGGGAGACCCAGTACTTC | CASSLTASGGGETQYF
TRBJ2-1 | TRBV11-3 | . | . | TGTGCCAGCACCCTTCGAGTCGATGAGCAGTTCTTC | CASTLRVDEQFF
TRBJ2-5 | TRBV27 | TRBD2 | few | TGTGCCACAATCGGGAAACTAGCGGGAGGTATCGAGACCCAGTACTTC | CATIGKLAGGIETQYF
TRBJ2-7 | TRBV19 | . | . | TGTGCCACCCGGGGGCTCGGGAGCGGCGACGAGCAGTACTTC | CATRGLGSGDEQYF
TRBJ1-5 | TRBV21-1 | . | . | TGTGCCAGCAGCAAAGGCAGGGGGTGGGAACAGCCCCAGCATTTT | CASSKGRGWEQPQHF
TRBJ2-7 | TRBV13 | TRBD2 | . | TGTGCCAGCCGGGGCCCTAGCGGGAGCTACGAGCAGTACTTC | CASRGPSGSYEQYF
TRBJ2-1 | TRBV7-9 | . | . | TGTGCCAGCAGCTTATCAGGGTCCTACAATGAGCAGTTCTTC | CASSLSGSYNEQFF
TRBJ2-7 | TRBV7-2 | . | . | TGTGCCAGCAGCGCACAGGTAACCTACGAGCAGTACTTC | CASSAQVTYEQYF
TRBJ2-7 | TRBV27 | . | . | TGTGCCAGCAGCAAAAACAGGGGAGGGCTTTCCGAGCAGTACTTC | CASSKNRGGLSEQYF
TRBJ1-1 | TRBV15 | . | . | TGTGCCACCAGCAGAGATATACGGAGAAACACTGAAGCTTTCTTT | CATSRDIRRNTEAFF
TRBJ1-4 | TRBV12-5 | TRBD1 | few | TGTGCTAGTGGTTCCGGGACAGGGGCCTTTAATGAAAAACTGTTTTTT | CASGSGTGAFNEKLFF
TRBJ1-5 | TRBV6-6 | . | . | TGTGCCAGCAGTGACATTCGGGGCAGCGGACAGCCCCAGCATTTT | CASSDIRGSGQPQHF
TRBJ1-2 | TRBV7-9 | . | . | TGTGCCAGCAGCTTAAATCCTAACTATGGCTACACCTTC | CASSLNPNYGYTF
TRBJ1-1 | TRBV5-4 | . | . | TGTGCCAGCAGCTCTCGTGCGAGTACCATGAACACTGAAGCTTTCTTT | CASSSRASTMNTEAFF
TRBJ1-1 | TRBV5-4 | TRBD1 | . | TGTGCCAGCAGCTTGTTACGGCGGACAGGGGGCGCATACACTGAAGCTTTCTTT | CASSLLRRTGGAYTEAFF
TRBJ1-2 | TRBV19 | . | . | TGTGCCAGTAGTATAAACGGGGGTACGGGCTACACCTTC | CASSINGGTGYTF
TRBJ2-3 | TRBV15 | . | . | TGTGCCACCAGCAGAGATCGGAATACGCAGTATTTT | CATSRDRNTQYF
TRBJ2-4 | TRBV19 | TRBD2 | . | TGTGCCAGTAGTCCAGGGACTAGCGGGGGGATAGCCAAAAACATTCAGTACTTC | CASSPGTSGGIAKNIQYF
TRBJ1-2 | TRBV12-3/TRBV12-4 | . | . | TGTGCCAGCAGTTTGGGGCACTATGGCTACACCTTC | CASSLGHYGYTF
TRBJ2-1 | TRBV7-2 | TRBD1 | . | TGTGCCAGCAGCTCGGGACAGGGCGCGAATGAGCAGTTCTTC | CASSSGQGANEQFF